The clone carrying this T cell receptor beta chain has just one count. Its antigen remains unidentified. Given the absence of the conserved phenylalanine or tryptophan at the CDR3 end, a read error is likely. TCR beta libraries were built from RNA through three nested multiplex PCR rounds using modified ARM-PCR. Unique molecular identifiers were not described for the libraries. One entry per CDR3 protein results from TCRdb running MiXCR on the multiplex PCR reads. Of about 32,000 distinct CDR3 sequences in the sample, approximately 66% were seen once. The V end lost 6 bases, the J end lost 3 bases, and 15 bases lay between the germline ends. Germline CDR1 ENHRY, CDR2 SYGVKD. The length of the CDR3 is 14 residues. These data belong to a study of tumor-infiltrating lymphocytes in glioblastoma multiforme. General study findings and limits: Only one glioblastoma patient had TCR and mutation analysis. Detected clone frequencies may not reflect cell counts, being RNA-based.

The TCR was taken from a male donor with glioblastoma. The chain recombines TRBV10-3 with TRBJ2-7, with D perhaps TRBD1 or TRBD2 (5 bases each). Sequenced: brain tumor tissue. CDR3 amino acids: CAISSKGPSYEQYL. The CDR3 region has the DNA TGTGCCATCAGCTCCAAGGGACCAAGCTACGAGCAGTACCTC.